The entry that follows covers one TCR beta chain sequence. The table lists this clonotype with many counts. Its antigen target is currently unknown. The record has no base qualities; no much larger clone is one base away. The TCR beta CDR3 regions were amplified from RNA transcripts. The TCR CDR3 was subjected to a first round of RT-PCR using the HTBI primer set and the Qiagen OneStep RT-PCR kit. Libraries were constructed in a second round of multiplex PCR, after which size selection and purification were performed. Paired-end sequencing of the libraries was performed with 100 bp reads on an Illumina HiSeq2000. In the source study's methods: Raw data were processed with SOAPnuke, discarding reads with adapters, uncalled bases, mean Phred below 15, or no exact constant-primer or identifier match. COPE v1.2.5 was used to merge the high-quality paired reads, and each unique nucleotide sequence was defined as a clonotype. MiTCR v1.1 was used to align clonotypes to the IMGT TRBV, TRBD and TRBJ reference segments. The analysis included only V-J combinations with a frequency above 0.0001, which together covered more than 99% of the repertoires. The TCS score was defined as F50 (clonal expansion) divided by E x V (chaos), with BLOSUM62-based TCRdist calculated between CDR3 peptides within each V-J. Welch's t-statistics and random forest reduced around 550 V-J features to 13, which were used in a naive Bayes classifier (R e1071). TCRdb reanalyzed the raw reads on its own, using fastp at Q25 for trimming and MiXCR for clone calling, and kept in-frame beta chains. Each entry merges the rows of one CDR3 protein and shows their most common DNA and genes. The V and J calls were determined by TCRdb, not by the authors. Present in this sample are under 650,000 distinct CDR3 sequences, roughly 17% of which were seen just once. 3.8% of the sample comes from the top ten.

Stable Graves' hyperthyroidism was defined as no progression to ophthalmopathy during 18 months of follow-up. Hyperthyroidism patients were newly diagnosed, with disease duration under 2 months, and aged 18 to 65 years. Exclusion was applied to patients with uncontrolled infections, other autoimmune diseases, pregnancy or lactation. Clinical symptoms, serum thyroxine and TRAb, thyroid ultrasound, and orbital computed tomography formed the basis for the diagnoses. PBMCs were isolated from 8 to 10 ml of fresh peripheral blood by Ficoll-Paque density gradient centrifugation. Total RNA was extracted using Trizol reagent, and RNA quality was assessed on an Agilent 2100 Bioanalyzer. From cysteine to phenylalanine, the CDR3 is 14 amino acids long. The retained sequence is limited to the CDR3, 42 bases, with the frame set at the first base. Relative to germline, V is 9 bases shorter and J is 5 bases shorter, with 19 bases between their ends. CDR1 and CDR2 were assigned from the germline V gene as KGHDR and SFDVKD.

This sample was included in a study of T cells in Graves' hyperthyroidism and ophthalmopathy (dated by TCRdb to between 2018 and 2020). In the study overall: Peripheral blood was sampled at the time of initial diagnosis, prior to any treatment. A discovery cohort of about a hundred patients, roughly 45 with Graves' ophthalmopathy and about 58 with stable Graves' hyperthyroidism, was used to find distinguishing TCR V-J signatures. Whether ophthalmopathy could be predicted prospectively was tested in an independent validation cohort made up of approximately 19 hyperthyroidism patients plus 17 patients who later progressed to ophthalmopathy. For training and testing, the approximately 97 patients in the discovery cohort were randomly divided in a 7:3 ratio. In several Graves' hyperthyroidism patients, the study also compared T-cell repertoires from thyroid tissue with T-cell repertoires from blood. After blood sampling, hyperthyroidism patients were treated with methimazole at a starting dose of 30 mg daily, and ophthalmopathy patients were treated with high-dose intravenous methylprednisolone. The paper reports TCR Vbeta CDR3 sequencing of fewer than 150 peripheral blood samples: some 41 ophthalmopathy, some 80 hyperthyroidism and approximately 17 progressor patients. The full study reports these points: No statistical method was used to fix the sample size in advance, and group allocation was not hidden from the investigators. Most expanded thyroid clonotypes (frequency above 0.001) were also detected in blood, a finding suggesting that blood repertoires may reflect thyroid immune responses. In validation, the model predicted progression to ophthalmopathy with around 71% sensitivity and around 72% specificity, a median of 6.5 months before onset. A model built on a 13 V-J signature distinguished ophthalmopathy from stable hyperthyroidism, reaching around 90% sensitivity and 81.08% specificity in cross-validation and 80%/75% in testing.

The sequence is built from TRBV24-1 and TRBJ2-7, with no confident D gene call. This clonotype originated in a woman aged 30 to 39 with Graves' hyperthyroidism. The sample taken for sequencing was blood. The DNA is TGTGCCACCTCCCCAGGAACACAGATTCACGAGCAGTACTTC. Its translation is CATSPGTQIHEQYF.